Listed below are T cell receptor beta chains from one sample, sequenced in a study of Tregs in tolerant kidney transplant recipients. The protocol was immunoSEQ multiplex PCR, while the TCRdb copy is restricted to in-frame clones and leaves out a portion. The sample records 50,000 to 80,000 clones, 95% to 98% being singletons. Here the sequenced sample was Tregs from blood, taken before the transplant. The receptors derive from a human donor who received a combined kidney and bone marrow transplant. Both conserved end residues are part of each CDR3. Each record gives: D gene, V gene, J gene, clone size, CDR3 DNA, CDR3 protein. D genes are given only for firm matches. Clone sizes are given selectively: once, few, many, or a class where the clone is expanded.

D: -; V: TRBV4-2; J: TRBJ2-1; size: -; DNA: TGTGCCAGCAGCTCTCGAACCGGGGATGAGCAGTTCTTC; CDR3: CASSSRTGDEQFF
D: TRBD1; V: TRBV7-2; J: TRBJ1-5; size: -; DNA: TGTGCCAGCAGCTTGTCAGGGGGCGGAGGTCAGCCCCAGCATTTT; CDR3: CASSLSGGGGQPQHF
D: TRBD1; V: TRBV5-4; J: TRBJ1-3; size: -; DNA: TGTGCCAGCAGCGCAACACAGGGGACTGCTGGAAACACCATATATTTT; CDR3: CASSATQGTAGNTIYF
D: -; V: TRBV7-8; J: TRBJ1-1; size: -; DNA: TGTGCCAGCAGCTTAGACAGGGAGGGTGAAGCTTTCTTT; CDR3: CASSLDREGEAFF
D: -; V: TRBV6-1; J: TRBJ1-6; size: -; DNA: TGTGCCAGCAGTCGCGACAGGTCGGGAAACTCACCCCTCCACTTT; CDR3: CASSRDRSGNSPLHF
D: -; V: TRBV19; J: TRBJ2-5; size: -; DNA: TGTGCCAGTAGTAGGTTGGGAGTAGAGACCCAGTACTTC; CDR3: CASSRLGVETQYF
D: TRBD2; V: TRBV30; J: TRBJ2-1; size: -; DNA: TGTGCCTGGAGTAAACTAGCGGGAGTTCGAAAGTTCTTC; CDR3: CAWSKLAGVRKFF
D: TRBD1; V: TRBV5-6; J: TRBJ1-5; size: once; DNA: TGTGCCAGCAGCCTAGGGGGCGCGTATCAGCCCCAGCATTTT; CDR3: CASSLGGAYQPQHF
D: -; V: TRBV30; J: TRBJ1-1; size: -; DNA: TGTGCCTGGAGTGTAGGAGGGTCGAGGGAAGCTTTCTTT; CDR3: CAWSVGGSREAFF
D: TRBD1; V: TRBV19; J: TRBJ2-7; size: -; DNA: TGTGCCAGTTCCGGGACAGGGCTTTACGAGCAGTACTTC; CDR3: CASSGTGLYEQYF